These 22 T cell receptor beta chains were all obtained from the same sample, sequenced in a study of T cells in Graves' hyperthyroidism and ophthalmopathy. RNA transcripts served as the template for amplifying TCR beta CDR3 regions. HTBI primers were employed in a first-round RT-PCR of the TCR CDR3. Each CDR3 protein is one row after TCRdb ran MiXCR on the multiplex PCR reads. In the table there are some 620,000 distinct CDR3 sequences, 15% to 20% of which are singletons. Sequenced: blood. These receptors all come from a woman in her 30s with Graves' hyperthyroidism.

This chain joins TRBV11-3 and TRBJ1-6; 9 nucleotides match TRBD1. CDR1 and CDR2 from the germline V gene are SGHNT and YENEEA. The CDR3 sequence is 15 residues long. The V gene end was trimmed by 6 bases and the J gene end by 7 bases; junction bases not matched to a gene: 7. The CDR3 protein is CASRNRDRENSPLHF. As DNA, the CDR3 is TGTGCCAGCAGGAACCGGGACAGGGAAAATTCACCCCTCCACTTT.

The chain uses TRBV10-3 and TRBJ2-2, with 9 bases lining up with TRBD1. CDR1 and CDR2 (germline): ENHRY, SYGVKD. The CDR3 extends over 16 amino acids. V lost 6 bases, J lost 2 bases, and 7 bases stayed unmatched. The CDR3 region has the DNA TGTGCCATCAGCGGGGGACAGGGAGCTAACACCGGGGAGCTGTTTTTT. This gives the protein CAISGGQGANTGELFF.

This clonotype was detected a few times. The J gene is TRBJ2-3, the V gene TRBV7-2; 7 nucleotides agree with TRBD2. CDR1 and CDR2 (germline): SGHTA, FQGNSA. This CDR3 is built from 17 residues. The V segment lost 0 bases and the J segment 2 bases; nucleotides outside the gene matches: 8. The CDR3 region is CASSLAGTGGPTDTQYF. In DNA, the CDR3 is TGTGCCAGCAGCTTAGCCGGTACGGGAGGCCCCACAGATACGCAGTATTTT.

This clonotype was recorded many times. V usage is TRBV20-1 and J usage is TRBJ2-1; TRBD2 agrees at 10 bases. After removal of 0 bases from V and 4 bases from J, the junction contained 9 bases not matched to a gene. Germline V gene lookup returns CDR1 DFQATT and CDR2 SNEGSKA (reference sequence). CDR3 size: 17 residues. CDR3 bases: TGCAGTGCTAGAGATTTTTCAGCGGGAGGGCGGTACAATGAGCAGTTCTTC. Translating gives CSARDFSAGGRYNEQFF.

CDR3 protein: CASSGSLPHEQYF. DNA of the CDR3: TGTGCCAGCAGCGGGAGTCTTCCCCACGAGCAGTACTTC. The chain recombines TRBV28 with TRBJ2-7; D possibly corresponds to TRBD2 (6 bases). Germline CDR1 and CDR2: MDHEN and SYDVKM. V was cut by 6 bases and J by 5 bases, with 14 bases left in between. The CDR3 loop spans 13 amino acids.

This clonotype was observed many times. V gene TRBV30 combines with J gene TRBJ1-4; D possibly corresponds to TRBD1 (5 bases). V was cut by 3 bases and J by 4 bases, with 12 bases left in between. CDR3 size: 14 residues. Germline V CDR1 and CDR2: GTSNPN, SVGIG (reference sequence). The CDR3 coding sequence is TGTGCCTGGAGCTTAACAGGCGTTAATGAAAAACTGTTTTTT. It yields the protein CAWSLTGVNEKLFF.

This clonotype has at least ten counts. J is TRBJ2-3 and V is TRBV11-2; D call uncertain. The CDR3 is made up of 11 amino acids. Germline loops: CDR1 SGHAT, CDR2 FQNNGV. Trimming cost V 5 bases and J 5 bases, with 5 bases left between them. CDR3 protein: CASSQRDTQYF. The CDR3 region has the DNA TGTGCCAGCAGCCAGAGAGATACGCAGTATTTT.

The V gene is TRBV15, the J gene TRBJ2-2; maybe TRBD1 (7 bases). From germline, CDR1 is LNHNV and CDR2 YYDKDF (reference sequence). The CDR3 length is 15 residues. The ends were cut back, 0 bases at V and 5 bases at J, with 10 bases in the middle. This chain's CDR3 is CATSRDPGGTGELFF. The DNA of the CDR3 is TGTGCCACCAGCAGAGATCCAGGGGGGACCGGGGAGCTGTTTTTT.

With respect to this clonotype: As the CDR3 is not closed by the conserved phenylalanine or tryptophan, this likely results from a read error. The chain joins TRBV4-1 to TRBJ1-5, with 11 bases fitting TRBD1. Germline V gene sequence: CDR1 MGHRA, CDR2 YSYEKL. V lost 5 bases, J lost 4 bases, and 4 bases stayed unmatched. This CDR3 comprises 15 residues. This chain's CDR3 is CASSYGTGGNQPQHS. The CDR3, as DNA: TGCGCCAGCAGCTATGGGACAGGGGGGAATCAGCCCCAGCATTCT.

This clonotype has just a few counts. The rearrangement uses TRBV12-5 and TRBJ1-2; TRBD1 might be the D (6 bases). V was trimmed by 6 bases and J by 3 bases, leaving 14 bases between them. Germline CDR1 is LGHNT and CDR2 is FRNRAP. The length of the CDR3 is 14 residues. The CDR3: CASGRGGVDYGYTF. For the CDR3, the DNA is TGTGCTAGTGGCCGGGGGGGCGTTGACTATGGCTACACCTTC.

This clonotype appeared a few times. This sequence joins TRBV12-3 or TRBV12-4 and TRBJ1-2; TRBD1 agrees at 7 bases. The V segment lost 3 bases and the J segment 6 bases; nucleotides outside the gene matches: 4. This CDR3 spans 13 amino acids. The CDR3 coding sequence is TGTGCCAGCAGTTTGTACAGGGGAAATGGCTACACCTTC. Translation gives CASSLYRGNGYTF.

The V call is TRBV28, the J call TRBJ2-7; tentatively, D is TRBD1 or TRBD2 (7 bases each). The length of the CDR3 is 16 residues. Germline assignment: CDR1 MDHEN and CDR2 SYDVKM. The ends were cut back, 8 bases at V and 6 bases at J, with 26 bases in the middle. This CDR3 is CASFGAGRGEGIEQYF. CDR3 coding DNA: TGTGCCAGCTTTGGGGCGGGCAGGGGGGAGGGGATCGAGCAGTACTTC.

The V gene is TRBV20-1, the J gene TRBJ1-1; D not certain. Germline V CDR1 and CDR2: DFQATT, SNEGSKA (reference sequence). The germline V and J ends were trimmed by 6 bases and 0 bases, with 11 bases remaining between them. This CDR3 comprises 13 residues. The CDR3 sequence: CSARRHLNTEAFF. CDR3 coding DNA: TGCAGTGCCAGGAGGCACTTGAACACTGAAGCTTTCTTT.

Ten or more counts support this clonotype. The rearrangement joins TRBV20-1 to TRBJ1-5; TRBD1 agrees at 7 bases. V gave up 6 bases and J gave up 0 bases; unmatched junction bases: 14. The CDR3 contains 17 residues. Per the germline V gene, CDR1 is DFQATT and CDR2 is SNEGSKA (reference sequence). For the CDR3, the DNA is TGCAGTGCCCAACAGACAGGGAAGAGCGGTAGCAATCAGCCCCAGCATTTT. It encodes CSAQQTGKSGSNQPQHF.

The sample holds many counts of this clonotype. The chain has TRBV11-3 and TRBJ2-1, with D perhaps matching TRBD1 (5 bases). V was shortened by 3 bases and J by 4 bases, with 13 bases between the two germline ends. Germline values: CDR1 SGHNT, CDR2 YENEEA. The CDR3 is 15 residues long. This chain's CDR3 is CASSFWGPGYNEQFF. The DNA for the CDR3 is TGTGCCAGCAGCTTTTGGGGCCCTGGGTACAATGAGCAGTTCTTC.

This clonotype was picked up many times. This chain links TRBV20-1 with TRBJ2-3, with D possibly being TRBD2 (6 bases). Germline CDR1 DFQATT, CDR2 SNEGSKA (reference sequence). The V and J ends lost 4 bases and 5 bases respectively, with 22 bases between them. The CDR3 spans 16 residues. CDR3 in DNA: TGCAGTGCTACAATGGGAGCAGGAGGGCGTGAAGATACGCAGTATTTT. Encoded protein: CSATMGAGGREDTQYF.

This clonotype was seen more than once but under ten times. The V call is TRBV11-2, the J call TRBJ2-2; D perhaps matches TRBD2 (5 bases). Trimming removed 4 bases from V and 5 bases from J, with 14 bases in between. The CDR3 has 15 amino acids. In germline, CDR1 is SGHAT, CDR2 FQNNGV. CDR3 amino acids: CASSSTVGGTGELFF. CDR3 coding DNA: TGTGCCAGCAGCTCTACGGTGGGCGGGACCGGGGAGCTGTTTTTT.

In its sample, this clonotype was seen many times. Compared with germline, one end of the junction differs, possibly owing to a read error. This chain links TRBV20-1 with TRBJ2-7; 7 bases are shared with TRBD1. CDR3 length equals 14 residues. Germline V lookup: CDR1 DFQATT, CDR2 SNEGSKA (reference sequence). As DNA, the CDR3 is TGCAGTGCTGGAGACAGGGACCCCTCCTACGAGCAGTACTTC. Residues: CSAGDRDPSYEQYF.

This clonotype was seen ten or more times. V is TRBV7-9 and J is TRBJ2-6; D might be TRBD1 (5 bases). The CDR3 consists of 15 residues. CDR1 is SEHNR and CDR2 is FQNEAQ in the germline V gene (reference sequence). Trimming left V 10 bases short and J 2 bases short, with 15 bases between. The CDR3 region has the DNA TGTGCCATCCCAAGGGGCAGAGCTGGGGCCAACGTCCTGACTTTC. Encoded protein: CAIPRGRAGANVLTF.

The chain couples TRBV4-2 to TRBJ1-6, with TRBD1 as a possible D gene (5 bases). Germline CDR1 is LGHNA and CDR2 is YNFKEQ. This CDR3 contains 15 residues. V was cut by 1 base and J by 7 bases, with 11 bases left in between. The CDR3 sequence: CASSQGDRVNSPLHF. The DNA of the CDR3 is TGTGCCAGCAGCCAAGGAGACAGAGTCAATTCACCCCTCCACTTT.

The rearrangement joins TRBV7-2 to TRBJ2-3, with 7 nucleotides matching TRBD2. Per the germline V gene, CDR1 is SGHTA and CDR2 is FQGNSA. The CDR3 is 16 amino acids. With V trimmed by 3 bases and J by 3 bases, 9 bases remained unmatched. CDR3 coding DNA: TGTGCCAGCAGCTTTCTTGGGAGGGGTTTGACAGATACGCAGTATTTT. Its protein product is CASSFLGRGLTDTQYF.

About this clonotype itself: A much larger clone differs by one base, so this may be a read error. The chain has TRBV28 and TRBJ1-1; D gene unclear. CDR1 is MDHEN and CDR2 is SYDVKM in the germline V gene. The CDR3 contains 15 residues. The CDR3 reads CACSSLGRNNTEAFF. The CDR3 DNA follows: TGTGCCTGCAGTTCTCTGGGCCGGAACAACACTGAAGCTTTCTTT.